A single sample is the source of the 13 T cell receptor beta chains below, sequenced in a study of T-cell reconstitution after alpha-beta-depleted transplantation in children. Unique molecular identifiers were used in preparing the TCRbeta library. Using its own MiXCR run on the PCR reads, TCRdb lists one record per CDR3 protein. This sample has 550,000 to 800,000 distinct CDR3 sequences, with around 12% found just once. The material sequenced was PBMCs, taken before TCRalphabeta/CD19-depleted stem cell transplant. The receptor set was obtained from a girl aged 2 to 9 with congenital amegakaryocytic thrombocytopenia, due to receive a stem cell transplant.

CDR3 residues: CASGYETQYF. Written as DNA, the CDR3 is TGTGCCAGTGGATACGAGACCCAGTACTTC. The rearrangement joins TRBV19 to TRBJ2-5; D is ambiguous. The germline V and J ends were trimmed by 8 bases and 5 bases, with 6 bases remaining between them. CDR1 and CDR2 from the germline V gene are LNHDA and SQIVND (reference sequence). The CDR3 loop spans 10 amino acids.

This clonotype was recorded at least ten times. The chain joins TRBV11-1 to TRBJ1-1; D gene uncertain. Looked up from germline, CDR1 is SGHAT and CDR2 is FQDESV (reference sequence). This CDR3 is built from 14 residues. Trimming left V 1 base short and J 4 bases short, with 10 bases between. CDR3 residues: CASSLVAAGTEAFF. In DNA, the CDR3 is TGTGCCAGCAGCTTAGTGGCGGCTGGCACTGAAGCTTTCTTT.

This clonotype was counted between two and nine times. The V gene is TRBV20-1, the J gene TRBJ2-6; 8 nucleotides match TRBD1. With V trimmed by 4 bases and J by 2 bases, 4 bases remained unmatched. CDR1 and CDR2 (germline): DFQATT, SNEGSKA (reference sequence). The CDR3 has 15 residues. CDR3 protein: CSATGGAAGANVLTF. The CDR3 region has the DNA TGCAGTGCTACAGGGGGCGCGGCTGGGGCCAACGTCCTGACTTTC.

This sequence joins TRBV12-3 or TRBV12-4 and TRBJ2-5; possibly TRBD1 for D (5 bases). This CDR3 comprises 13 residues. The V end lost 6 bases, the J end lost 4 bases, and 12 bases lay between the germline ends. The CDR3 reads CASRTTATETQYF. In nucleotides, the CDR3 is TGTGCCAGCAGAACGACAGCAACAGAGACCCAGTACTTC.

Comment on this clonotype: This likely comes from a read error, as the CDR3 has no conserved phenylalanine or tryptophan at its end. The chain employs TRBV6-1 and TRBJ2-7; no definite D call. With 7 bases removed from V and 1 base from J, the gap between germline ends came to 17 bases. CDR3 length: 15 residues. Germline CDR1 and CDR2: MNHNS and SASEGT. CDR3 DNA: TGTGCCAGCAAAACCCCCGGAGAGTTGTCCTACGAGCAGTACTAC. It translates to CASKTPGELSYEQYY.

The table lists this clonotype with a few counts. The J gene is TRBJ2-4, the V gene TRBV9, with 11 bases identical to TRBD1. CDR3 size: 16 residues. The V and J ends lost 4 bases and 8 bases, in that order; junction bases with no gene match: 11. The germline gives CDR1 SGDLS, CDR2 YYNGEE. CDR3 nucleotide sequence: TGTGCCAGCAGCTCCCGGGACAGGGGGTTGTCAGACATTCAGTACTTC. Residues: CASSSRDRGLSDIQYF.

This clonotype was detected ten times or more. CDR3 DNA sequence: TGCAGCGTTGAAGATCACCAGGGTTGGAGGCAGACCCAGTACTTC. Its translation: CSVEDHQGWRQTQYF. The chain employs TRBV29-1 and TRBJ2-5, with D perhaps given as TRBD1 or TRBD2 (5 bases each). The germline gives CDR1 SQVTM, CDR2 ANQGSEA. The CDR3 spans 15 residues. The V and J ends lost 0 bases and 6 bases respectively, with 17 bases between them.

The chain uses TRBV5-1 and TRBJ2-3, with D maybe TRBD2 (6 bases). CDR1 and CDR2 (germline): SGHRS, YFSETQ. V was shortened by 5 bases and J by 0 bases, with 16 bases between the two germline ends. The CDR3 is 16 residues long. CDR3 in amino acids: CASSLVGRGSTDTQYF. The CDR3 region has the DNA TGCGCCAGCAGTCTTGTGGGGCGGGGTAGCACAGATACGCAGTATTTT.

This clonotype has a count of ten or more. The CDR3 region is CASSFLGPGELFF. For the CDR3, the DNA is TGTGCCAGCAGCTTTTTGGGTCCCGGGGAGCTGTTTTTT. The rearrangement joins TRBV7-7 to TRBJ2-2, with D unresolved. The CDR3 is made up of 13 amino acids. Looked up from germline, CDR1 is SSHAT and CDR2 is FNYEAQ (reference sequence). The germline V and J ends were trimmed by 3 bases and 6 bases, with 8 bases remaining between them.

This clonotype appeared many times. V is TRBV29-1 and J is TRBJ2-2, with D unclear. CDR1 and CDR2 (germline): SQVTM, ANQGSEA. The V end lost 1 base, the J end lost 4 bases, and 19 bases lay between the germline ends. The CDR3 consists of 17 residues. The CDR3 here is CSVEAITSTPITGELFF. The CDR3 region has the DNA TGCAGCGTTGAAGCGATCACGTCGACACCGATCACCGGGGAGCTGTTTTTT.

This clonotype was detected ten times or more. The chain joins TRBV9 to TRBJ2-1; 8 bases agree with TRBD2. The CDR3 has 17 residues. Trimming took 7 bases from V and 0 from J; bases not matched to a gene: 12. Germline V gives CDR1 SGDLS, CDR2 YYNGEE. As DNA, the CDR3 is TGTGCCAGCTCGTCACCGACTAGCGAGACCTCCTACAATGAGCAGTTCTTC. Its translation is CASSSPTSETSYNEQFF.

The sample holds a few counts of this clonotype. The chain links TRBV7-8 to TRBJ2-3; 8 bases agree with TRBD2. CDR3 size: 19 residues. The ends lost 5 bases at V and 0 bases at J; junction bases unmatched: 16. CDR1 and CDR2 from the germline V gene are SGHVS and FQNEAQ. CDR3 bases: TGTGCCAGCAGCCCTTTTGGGGCCTGGGCTAGCGGGAGCACAGATACGCAGTATTTT. Encoded protein: CASSPFGAWASGSTDTQYF.

This clonotype was detected only a few times. This chain joins TRBV20-1 and TRBJ2-6; D gene uncertain. Trimming left V 0 bases short and J 0 bases short, with 15 bases between. The length of the CDR3 is 18 residues. Per germline, CDR1 DFQATT and CDR2 SNEGSKA (reference sequence). CDR3 in DNA: TGCAGTGCTAGAGATAGTAGTCTTGGCGACTCTGGGGCCAACGTCCTGACTTTC. It is translated as CSARDSSLGDSGANVLTF.